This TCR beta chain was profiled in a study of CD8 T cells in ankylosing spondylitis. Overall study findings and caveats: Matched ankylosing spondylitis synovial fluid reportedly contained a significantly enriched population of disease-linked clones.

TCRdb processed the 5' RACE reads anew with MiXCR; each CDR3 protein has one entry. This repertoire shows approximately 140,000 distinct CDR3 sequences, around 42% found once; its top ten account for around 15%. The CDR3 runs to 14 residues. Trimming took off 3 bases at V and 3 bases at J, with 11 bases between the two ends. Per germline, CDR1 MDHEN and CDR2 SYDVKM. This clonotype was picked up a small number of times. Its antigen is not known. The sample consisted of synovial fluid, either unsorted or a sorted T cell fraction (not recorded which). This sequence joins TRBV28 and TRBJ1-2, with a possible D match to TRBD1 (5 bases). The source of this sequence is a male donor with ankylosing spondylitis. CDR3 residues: CASSFKGLYYGYTF. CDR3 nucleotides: TGTGCCAGCAGTTTCAAGGGGTTGTACTATGGCTACACCTTC.